This TCR beta chain was sequenced in a study of cytomegalovirus exposure and HLA in healthy donors. Study in general: Within the Caucasian-associated ancestry cluster were roughly 82% of the roughly 400 genotyped donors. Study results and caveats: Reports showed the classifier diagnosing cytomegalovirus status with high specificity and sensitivity.

It was with 60 Vbeta and 13 Jbeta primers that the PCR ran. Repertoires were generated with immunoSEQ multiplex PCR, while TCRdb's copy carries only in-frame clones and drops some. Found here are 130,000 to 150,000 clones, 65% to 90% of them singletons; the top ten hold roughly 2.9%. Deletions cut 1 base from V and 3 bases from J, with 13 bases between. The length of the CDR3 is 15 residues. Germline CDR1 MDHEN, CDR2 SYDVKM. Concerning this clone itself: No antigen is known for it.

The sequencing input was PBMCs. This TCR was sampled from a woman younger than 45 in good health and CMV-seronegative. This rearrangement joins TRBV28 to TRBJ2-7; D may be TRBD2 (7 bases). The DNA for the CDR3 is TGTGCCAGCAGTTTATTTGGGGGGGCGCGCTACGAGCAGTACTTC. Amino acids: CASSLFGGARYEQYF.